The 4 T cell receptor beta chains listed next were all sequenced from one sample in a study of T cells in Graves' hyperthyroidism and ophthalmopathy. Amplification of TCR beta CDR3 regions was performed using RNA transcripts as template. Researchers ran a first-round RT-PCR on the TCR CDR3 using the HTBI primer set. Each CDR3 protein is one row after TCRdb ran MiXCR on the multiplex PCR reads. The profile shows 490,000 or so distinct CDR3 sequences, about 20% of them singletons. Specimen: blood. Source of these receptors: a woman in her seventies with Graves' ophthalmopathy.

With regard to this clonotype: One end of the junction does not line up with germline, which may come from a read error. The V and J genes are TRBV19 and TRBJ2-1; D call uncertain. Germline V lookup: CDR1 LNHDA, CDR2 SQIVND (reference sequence). The CDR3 runs to 15 residues. The CDR3, as DNA: TGTGCCAGTAGTGGGCCCTCCGCCATCGCCAATGGGCAGTTCTTC. Translating gives CASSGPSAIANGQFF.

J is TRBJ1-3 and V is TRBV11-2, with 7 bases lining up with TRBD1. This CDR3 comprises 15 residues. The germline CDR1 and CDR2 sequences are SGHAT and FQNNGV. V dropped 3 bases and J dropped 3; count of bases not matched to a gene: 5. The CDR3 DNA sequence: TGTGCCAGCAGCTTGACAGGGACGTATGGAAACACCATATATTTT. This sequence encodes CASSLTGTYGNTIYF.

The genes are TRBV4-2 and TRBJ2-7, with 8 nucleotides matching TRBD1. With V trimmed by 3 bases and J by 0 bases, 7 bases remained unmatched. CDR3 length: 16 amino acids. Germline V gene data show CDR1 as LGHNA and CDR2 as YNFKEQ. CDR3 DNA: TGTGCCAGCAGCCATTTAAACAGGGGGGACTCCTACGAGCAGTACTTC. Its translation: CASSHLNRGDSYEQYF.

There are a few counts of this clonotype. This chain connects TRBV5-1 to TRBJ2-4; D ambiguous. CDR1 SGHRS and CDR2 YFSETQ come from the germline V gene. The CDR3 is 13 amino acids. The V end lost 0 bases, the J end lost 7 bases, and 8 bases lay between the germline ends. CDR3 bases: TGCGCCAGCAGCTTGGATAGTACCAACATTCAGTACTTC. Encoded protein: CASSLDSTNIQYF.